This T cell receptor (beta chain) originates from a study of patients and donors after allogeneic stem cell transplantation. TCRdb called the RT-PCR reads again in MiXCR, with one record for every CDR3 protein. In the table there are about a million distinct CDR3 sequences, under 20% of which are singletons. This CDR3 comprises 14 residues. Trimming cost V 8 bases and J 4 bases, with 17 bases left between them. The V call is TRBV12-3 or TRBV12-4, the J call TRBJ1-1; the D is unclear. Source material: blood, either unsorted or a sorted T cell fraction (not recorded which). This clonotype was obtained from a human donor who was either an allogeneic HSCT recipient or a stem cell or donor lymphocyte infusion donor (not recorded which). It is not recorded whose cells these are; they may come from a transplant donor. The CDR3 is CASGRGQVGTEAFF. The CDR3 DNA is TGTGCCAGCGGACGCGGCCAGGTTGGCACTGAAGCTTTCTTT.